This paragraph covers one T cell receptor (beta chain) sequence. The data derive from a study of blood T cells in healthy people across ages. Germline V lookup: CDR1 MRHNA, CDR2 SNTAGT. With V trimmed by 5 bases and J by 5 bases, 12 bases remained unmatched. The length of the CDR3 is 15 residues. Next came a second PCR, run for roughly 7 to 12 cycles, which used a sample-barcoded 5' primer along with a J-beta primer mix. TCRdb re-called the 5' RACE reads with MiXCR, one entry per CDR3 protein. The top ten clones hold about 10% of a sample with about 840,000 distinct CDR3 sequences, roughly 28% of them seen once. This sample was shared with a second study, whose subject was T cells of mothers and their children. This second study says: Samples came from three healthy Caucasian mothers and their six children.

This chain links TRBV6-4 with TRBJ2-7; 7 bases match TRBD1. The sequenced material came from blood. The clonotype comes from a woman aged 40 to 50 in good health. CDR3 in DNA: TGTGCCAGCAGTAAAGAGGACAGGATTGGCCACGAGCAGTACTTC. Encoded protein: CASSKEDRIGHEQYF.